This entry lists 17 T cell receptor beta chains sequenced from one sample in a study of blood T cell repertoires in COVID-19. The table came from immunoSEQ multiplex PCR; TCRdb's copy has only in-frame clones and leaves some out. Of 90,000 to 100,000 clones in the sample, 85% to 90% are singletons; the top ten hold 15% to 19%. Sequencing was performed on peripheral blood. The receptors stem from a human donor in a cohort sampled during active COVID-19.

The rearrangement links TRBV15 to TRBJ2-1, with 9 nucleotides matching TRBD2. Germline V CDR1 and CDR2: LNHNV, YYDKDF (reference sequence). The CDR3 totals 17 residues. Trimming took 3 bases from V and 0 from J; bases not matched to a gene: 6. The CDR3 spells CATSRPGTSTSYNEQFF. Here the CDR3 DNA reads TGTGCCACCAGCAGGCCCGGGACTAGCACCTCCTACAATGAGCAGTTCTTC. The variable domain in full, with the rest retrieved from reference TRBV15 and TRBJ2-1, is DAMVIQNPRYQVTQFGKPVTLSCSQTLNHNVMYWYQQKSSQAPKLLFHYYDKDFNNEADTPDNFQSRRPNTSFCFLDIRSPGLGDTAMYLCATSRPGTSTSYNEQFFGPGTRLTVL.

The rearrangement joins TRBV7-9 to TRBJ2-7; a possible D gene is TRBD2 (5 bases). V gave up 7 bases and J gave up 2 bases, with 15 bases separating them. The CDR3 extends over 14 amino acids. Germline assignment: CDR1 SEHNR and CDR2 FQNEAQ (reference sequence). The CDR3 DNA is TGTGCCAGCACCCACAAGGAGGACCCCTACGAGCAGTACTTC. It encodes CASTHKEDPYEQYF.

V is TRBV5-8 and J is TRBJ2-2, with TRBD1 matching 7 bases. Germline lookup yields CDR1 SGHTS and CDR2 YDEGEE. This CDR3 region has 16 residues. Trimming cost V 0 bases and J 5 bases; bases outside gene matches: 7. The CDR3 DNA reads as TGTGCCAGCAGCTTGGCGGCGACAGGGTGGACCGGGGAGCTGTTTTTT. Amino acids: CASSLAATGWTGELFF.

This clone was seen only a few times. The chain combines TRBV29-1 with TRBJ2-5; D perhaps matches TRBD1 (5 bases). Germline lookup yields CDR1 SQVTM and CDR2 ANQGSEA. This CDR3 comprises 12 residues. Trimming took off 3 bases at V and 8 bases at J, with 13 bases between the two ends. CDR3: CSVDSQGITQYF. The CDR3 DNA follows: TGCAGCGTTGATAGTCAGGGCATCACCCAGTACTTC.

The gene calls are TRBV2 and TRBJ1-4; tentatively, D is TRBD1 (6 bases). Germline CDR1 reads SNHLY; CDR2 reads FYNNEI. The CDR3 is 14 amino acids. Trimming pared 6 bases from V and 2 bases from J, leaving 10 bases between. CDR3: CASSSQGTNEKLFF. The CDR3 nucleotides read TGTGCCAGCAGCTCGCAGGGGACTAATGAAAAACTGTTTTTT.

The rearrangement links TRBV19 to TRBJ2-5, with D possibly being TRBD2 (7 bases). Looked up from germline, CDR1 is LNHDA and CDR2 is SQIVND (reference sequence). CDR3 length equals 15 residues. V was shortened by 5 bases and J by 1 base, with 14 bases between the two germline ends. CDR3 in DNA: TGTGCCAGTAGTCCCCGACGGGGGGCCCAAGAGACCCAGTACTTC. This gives the protein CASSPRRGAQETQYF.

The CDR3 protein is CASSLQGSSYNEQFF. The CDR3 DNA follows: TGTGCCAGCAGTTTACAGGGGAGCTCCTACAATGAGCAGTTCTTC. The chain has TRBV27 and TRBJ2-1, with TRBD1 as a possible D gene (6 bases). From germline, CDR1 is MNHEY and CDR2 SMNVEV (reference sequence). The CDR3 runs to 15 residues. V was pared by 2 bases and J by 0 bases, with 8 bases between.

This clone occurred once. This chain joins TRBV29-1 and TRBJ1-2; 7 nucleotides align to TRBD1. The CDR3 runs 14 residues. V lost 2 bases to trimming and J lost 2 bases; unmatched junction nucleotides: 5. Germline CDR1 and CDR2: SQVTM and ANQGSEA. The CDR3 is CSVEPTGPNYGYTF. The CDR3 bases are TGCAGCGTTGAACCGACAGGGCCAAACTATGGCTACACCTTC. Drawing the rest from reference TRBV29-1 and TRBJ1-2, the complete variable domain is SAVISQKPSRDICQRGTSLTIQCQVDSQVTMMFWYRQQPGQSLTLIATANQGSEATYESGFVIDKFPISRPNLTFSTLTVSNMSPEDSSIYLCSVEPTGPNYGYTFGSGTRLTVV.

This clone was found once. V and J are TRBV7-6 and TRBJ2-5, with 9 bases matching TRBD2. CDR3 length: 21 amino acids. The germline V gene has CDR1 SGHVS and CDR2 FNYEAQ. The V and J ends lost 1 base and 9 bases, in that order; junction bases with no gene match: 27. CDR3 amino acids: CASSLVGGWGSGGPRATSQYF. The CDR3, as DNA: TGTGCCAGCAGCTTAGTTGGAGGTTGGGGTAGCGGGGGCCCCCGCGCTACGTCCCAGTACTTC. The full variable domain, rest sourced from reference TRBV7-6 and TRBJ2-5, is GAGVSQSPRYKVTKRGQDVALRCDPISGHVSLYWYRQALGQGPEFLTYFNYEAQQDKSGLPNDRFSAERPEGSISTLTIQRTEQRDSAMYRCASSLVGGWGSGGPRATSQYFGPGTRLLVL.

The rearrangement joins TRBV18 to TRBJ2-1, with TRBD1 identical over 9 bases. The V segment lost 2 bases and the J segment 6 bases; nucleotides outside the gene matches: 2. This CDR3 spans 14 amino acids. Germline assignment: CDR1 KGHSH and CDR2 LQKENI. The CDR3 reads CASSPRTGANEQFF. The CDR3 DNA reads TGTGCCAGCTCACCAAGGACAGGGGCCAATGAGCAGTTCTTC.

The chain couples TRBV6-1 to TRBJ2-1; 8 bases are a match to TRBD2. Per the germline V gene, CDR1 is MNHNS and CDR2 is SASEGT. The junction had 4 bases not matched to a gene; V was cut back by 1 base and J by 5 bases. This CDR3 comprises 15 residues. The DNA of the CDR3 is TGTGCCAGCAGTGAAGGGCCAGCGGGGGACAATGAGCAGTTCTTC. Translation: CASSEGPAGDNEQFF.

This sequence joins TRBV6-5 and TRBJ1-1, with TRBD1 as a possible D gene (5 bases). Germline CDR1 is MNHEY and CDR2 is SVGAGI. The CDR3 has 15 residues. The ends were cut back, 0 bases at V and 4 bases at J, with 12 bases in the middle. The DNA for the CDR3 is TGTGCCAGCAGTTACTCGTCCGGGGGTTTCACTGAAGCTTTCTTT. This translates into CASSYSSGGFTEAFF.

This chain uses TRBV9 with TRBJ2-3; 10 bases align to TRBD1. Germline assignment: CDR1 SGDLS and CDR2 YYNGEE. V gave up 4 bases and J gave up 6 bases; unmatched junction bases: 8. CDR3 size: 15 residues. The CDR3 loop reads CASSFFGQGGDTQYF. The CDR3 DNA reads TGTGCCAGCAGCTTCTTTGGACAGGGGGGCGATACGCAGTATTTT.

The chain has TRBV13 and TRBJ1-1; 9 bases are shared with TRBD1. CDR1 PRHDT and CDR2 FYEKMQ come from the germline V gene (reference sequence). Losses at the gene ends were 10 bases for V and 1 base for J; bases not matched to a gene: 4. The CDR3 sequence is 13 residues long. CDR3 residues: CATHRGQNTEAFF. The CDR3 region has the DNA TGTGCCACTCACAGGGGGCAGAACACTGAAGCTTTCTTT.

The chain has TRBV28 and TRBJ2-7; TRBD2 agrees at 7 bases. V dropped 7 bases and J dropped 0; count of bases not matched to a gene: 9. The germline gives CDR1 MDHEN, CDR2 SYDVKM. CDR3 length: 15 residues. The CDR3 DNA reads TGTGCCAGCACCGACCCAGCGGGAAACTCCTACGAGCAGTACTTC. Translated: CASTDPAGNSYEQYF.

This chain connects TRBV4-1 to TRBJ2-7; TRBD1 might be the D (6 bases). Germline V gene sequence: CDR1 MGHRA, CDR2 YSYEKL. There are 15 residues in the CDR3. The ends were cut back, 0 bases at V and 0 bases at J, with 9 bases in the middle. The CDR3 loop is CASSQDQGSSYEQYF. CDR3 in DNA: TGCGCCAGCAGCCAAGATCAGGGGAGCTCCTACGAGCAGTACTTC.

Only one count was recorded for this clone. The J gene is TRBJ1-5, the V gene TRBV5-1; D gene uncertain. The CDR3 extends over 14 amino acids. Germline V CDR1 and CDR2: SGHRS, YFSETQ. V was shortened by 4 bases and J by 4 bases, with 12 bases between the two germline ends. CDR3 sequence (DNA): TGCGCCAGCAGCGTCTCCACGGGGAATCAGCCCCAGCATTTT. It yields the protein CASSVSTGNQPQHF.